The T cell receptor (beta chain) under discussion was sequenced for a study of cytomegalovirus exposure and HLA in healthy donors. PCR involved 60 Vbeta and 13 Jbeta primers. Libraries were prepared by immunoSEQ multiplex PCR; TCRdb keeps only in-frame clonotypes and omits some of them. Of some 78,000 clones listed, 80% are singletons. Study-wide results and caveats: Researchers had no immune exposure information except CMV serostatus available. In a later analysis, HLA-associated beta chains showed higher expansion and lower generation probabilities than comparable chains. Later analysis identified a missense DCLRE1C variant that was linked to TCR beta V- and J-gene trimming.

As regards this clone: Its matching antigen is unknown.

All donors participated as healthy donors of bone marrow. Germline V gene lookup returns CDR1 LGHNT and CDR2 FRNRAP. Deletions cut 6 bases from V and 3 bases from J, with 14 bases between. This CDR3 has 14 amino acids. This sequence joins TRBV12-5 and TRBJ1-1; D may be TRBD1 (5 bases). The clonotype comes from a woman between 45 and 65 years old in good health and CMV-seropositive. The sample consisted of PBMCs. CDR3 sequence (DNA): TGTGCTAGTGGCTTAGGTGAAGGGGACACTGAAGCTTTCTTT. Its protein is CASGLGEGDTEAFF.